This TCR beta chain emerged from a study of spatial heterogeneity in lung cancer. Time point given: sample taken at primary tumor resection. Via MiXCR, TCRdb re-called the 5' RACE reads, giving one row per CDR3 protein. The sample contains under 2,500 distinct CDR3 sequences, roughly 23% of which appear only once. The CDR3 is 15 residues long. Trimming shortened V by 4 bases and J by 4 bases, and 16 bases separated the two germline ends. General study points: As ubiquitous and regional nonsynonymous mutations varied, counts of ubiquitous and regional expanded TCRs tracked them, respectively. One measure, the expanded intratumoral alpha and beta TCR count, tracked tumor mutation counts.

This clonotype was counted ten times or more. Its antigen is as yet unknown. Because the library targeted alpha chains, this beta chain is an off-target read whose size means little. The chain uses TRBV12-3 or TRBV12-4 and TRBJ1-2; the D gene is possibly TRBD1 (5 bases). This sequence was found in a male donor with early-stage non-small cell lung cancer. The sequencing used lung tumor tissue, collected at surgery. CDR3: CASSSTGTTGYGYTF. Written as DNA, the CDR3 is TGTGCCAGCAGTTCCACCGGGACGACGGGCTATGGCTACACCTTC.